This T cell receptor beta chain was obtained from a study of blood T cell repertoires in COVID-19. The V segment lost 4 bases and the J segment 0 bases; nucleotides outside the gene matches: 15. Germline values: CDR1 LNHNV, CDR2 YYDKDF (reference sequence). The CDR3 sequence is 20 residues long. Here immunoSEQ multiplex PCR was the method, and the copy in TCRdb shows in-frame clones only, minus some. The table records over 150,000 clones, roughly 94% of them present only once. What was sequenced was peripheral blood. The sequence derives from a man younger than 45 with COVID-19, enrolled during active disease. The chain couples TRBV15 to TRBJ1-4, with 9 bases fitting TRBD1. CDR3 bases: TGTGCCACCAGCACGACCTCCGGGACAGGGTTTATCGCAACTAATGAAAAACTGTTTTTT. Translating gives CATSTTSGTGFIATNEKLFF.